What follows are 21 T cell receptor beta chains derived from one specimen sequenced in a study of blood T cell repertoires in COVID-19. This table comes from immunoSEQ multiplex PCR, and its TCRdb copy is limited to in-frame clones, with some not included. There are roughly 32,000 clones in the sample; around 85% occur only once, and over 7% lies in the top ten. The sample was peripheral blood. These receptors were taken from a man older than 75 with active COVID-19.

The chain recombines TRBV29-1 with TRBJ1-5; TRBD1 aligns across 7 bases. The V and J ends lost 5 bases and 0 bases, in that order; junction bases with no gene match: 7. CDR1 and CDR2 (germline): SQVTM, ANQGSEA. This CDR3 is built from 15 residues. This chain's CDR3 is CSVKLTGNSNQPQHF. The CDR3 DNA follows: TGCAGCGTTAAGTTGACAGGGAATAGCAATCAGCCCCAGCATTTT. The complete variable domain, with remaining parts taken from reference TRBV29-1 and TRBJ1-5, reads SAVISQKPSRDICQRGTSLTIQCQVDSQVTMMFWYRQQPGQSLTLIATANQGSEATYESGFVIDKFPISRPNLTFSTLTVSNMSPEDSSIYLCSVKLTGNSNQPQHFGDGTRLSIL.

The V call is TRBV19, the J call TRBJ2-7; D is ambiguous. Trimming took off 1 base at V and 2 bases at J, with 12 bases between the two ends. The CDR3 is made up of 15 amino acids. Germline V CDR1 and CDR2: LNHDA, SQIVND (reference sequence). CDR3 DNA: TGTGCCAGTAGTATAGGAGGTAGCCTTGCCTACGAGCAGTACTTC. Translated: CASSIGGSLAYEQYF.

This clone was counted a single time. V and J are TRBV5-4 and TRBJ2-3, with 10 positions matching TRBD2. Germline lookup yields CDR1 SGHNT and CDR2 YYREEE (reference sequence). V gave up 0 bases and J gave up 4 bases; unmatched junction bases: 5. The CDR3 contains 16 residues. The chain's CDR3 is CASSLDSGGRADTQYF. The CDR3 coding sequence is TGTGCCAGCAGCTTGGATAGCGGGGGGAGAGCAGATACGCAGTATTTT.

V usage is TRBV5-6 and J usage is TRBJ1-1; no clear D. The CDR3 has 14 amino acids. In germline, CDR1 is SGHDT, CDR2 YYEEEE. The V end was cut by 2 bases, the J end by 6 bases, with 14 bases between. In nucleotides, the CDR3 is TGTGCCAGCAGCTTCTCTAGGAGGGCCTCTGAAGCTTTCTTT. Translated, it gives CASSFSRRASEAFF.

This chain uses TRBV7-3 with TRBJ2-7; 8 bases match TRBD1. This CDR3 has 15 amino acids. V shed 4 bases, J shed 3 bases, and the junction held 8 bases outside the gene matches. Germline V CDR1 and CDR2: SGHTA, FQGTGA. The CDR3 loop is CASSSDGTGDYEQYF. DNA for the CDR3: TGTGCCAGCAGCTCCGACGGGACAGGAGACTACGAGCAGTACTTC.

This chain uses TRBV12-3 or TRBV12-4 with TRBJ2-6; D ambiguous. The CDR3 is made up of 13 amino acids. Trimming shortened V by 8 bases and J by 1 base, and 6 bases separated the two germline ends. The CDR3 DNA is TGTGCCAGCTCCTCTTCTGGGGCCAACGTCCTGACTTTC. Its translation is CASSSSGANVLTF.

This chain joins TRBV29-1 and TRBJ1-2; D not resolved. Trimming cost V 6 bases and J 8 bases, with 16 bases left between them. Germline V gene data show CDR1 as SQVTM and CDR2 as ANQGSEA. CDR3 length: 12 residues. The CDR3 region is CSVGKGVGGYTF. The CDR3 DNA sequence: TGCAGCGTCGGTAAGGGAGTAGGAGGCTACACCTTC.

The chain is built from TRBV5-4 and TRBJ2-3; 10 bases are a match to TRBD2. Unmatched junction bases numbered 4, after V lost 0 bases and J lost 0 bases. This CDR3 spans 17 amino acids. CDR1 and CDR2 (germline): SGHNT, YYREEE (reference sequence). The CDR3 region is CASSLGSGGVSTDTQYF. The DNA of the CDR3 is TGTGCCAGCAGCTTGGGGAGCGGGGGGGTTAGCACAGATACGCAGTATTTT.

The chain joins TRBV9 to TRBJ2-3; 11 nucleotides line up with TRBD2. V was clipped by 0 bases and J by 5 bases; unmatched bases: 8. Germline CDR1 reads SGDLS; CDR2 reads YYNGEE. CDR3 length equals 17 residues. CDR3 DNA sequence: TGTGCCAGCAGCGTAGAGAGTAGCGGGGGGGCGGTAGATACGCAGTATTTT. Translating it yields CASSVESSGGAVDTQYF.

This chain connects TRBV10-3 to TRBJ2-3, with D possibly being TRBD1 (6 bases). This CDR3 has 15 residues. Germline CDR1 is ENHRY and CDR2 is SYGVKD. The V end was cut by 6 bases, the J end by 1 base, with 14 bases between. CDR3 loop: CAISLDRGGTDTQYF. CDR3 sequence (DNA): TGTGCCATCAGCCTGGACAGAGGTGGCACAGATACGCAGTATTTT.

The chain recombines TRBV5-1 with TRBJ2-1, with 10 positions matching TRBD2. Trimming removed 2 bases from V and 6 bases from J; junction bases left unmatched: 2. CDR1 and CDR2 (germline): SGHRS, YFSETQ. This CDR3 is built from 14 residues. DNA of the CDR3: TGCGCCAGCAGCTTCCGACTAGCGGGCAATGAGCAGTTCTTC. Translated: CASSFRLAGNEQFF.

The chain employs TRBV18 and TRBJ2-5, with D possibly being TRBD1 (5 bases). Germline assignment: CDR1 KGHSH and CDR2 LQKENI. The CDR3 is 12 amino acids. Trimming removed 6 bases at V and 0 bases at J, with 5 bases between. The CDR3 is CASSRDQETQYF. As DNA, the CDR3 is TGTGCCAGCTCCAGGGACCAAGAGACCCAGTACTTC. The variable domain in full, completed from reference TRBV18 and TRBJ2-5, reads NAGVMQNPRHLVRRRGQEARLRCSPMKGHSHVYWYRQLPEEGLKFMVYLQKENIIDESGMPKERFSAEFPKEGPSILRIQQVVRGDSAAYFCASSRDQETQYFGPGTRLLVL.

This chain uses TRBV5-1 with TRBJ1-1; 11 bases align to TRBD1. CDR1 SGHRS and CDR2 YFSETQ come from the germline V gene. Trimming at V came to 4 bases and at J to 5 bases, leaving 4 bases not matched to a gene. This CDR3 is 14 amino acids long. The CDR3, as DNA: TGCGCCAGCAGCCGGGACAGGGGGAAGACTGAAGCTTTCTTT. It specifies CASSRDRGKTEAFF.

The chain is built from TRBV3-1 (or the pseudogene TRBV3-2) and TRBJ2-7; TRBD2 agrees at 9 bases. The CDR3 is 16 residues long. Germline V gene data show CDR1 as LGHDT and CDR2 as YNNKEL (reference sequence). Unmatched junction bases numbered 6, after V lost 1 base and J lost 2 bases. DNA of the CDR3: TGTGCCAGCAGCCAAGGTTCTGGCGGGGGGGCCTACGAGCAGTACTTC. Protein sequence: CASSQGSGGGAYEQYF.

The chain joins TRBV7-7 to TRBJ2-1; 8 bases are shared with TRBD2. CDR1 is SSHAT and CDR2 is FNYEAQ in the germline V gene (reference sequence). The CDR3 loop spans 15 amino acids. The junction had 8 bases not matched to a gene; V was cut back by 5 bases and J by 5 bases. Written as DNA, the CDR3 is TGTGCCAGCAGCCCCTTGCGGGGGGTACACAATGAGCAGTTCTTC. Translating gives CASSPLRGVHNEQFF.

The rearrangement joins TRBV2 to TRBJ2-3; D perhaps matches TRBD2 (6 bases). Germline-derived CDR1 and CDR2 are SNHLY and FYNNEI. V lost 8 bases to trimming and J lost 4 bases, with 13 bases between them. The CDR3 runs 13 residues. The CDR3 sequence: CASGITGADTQYF. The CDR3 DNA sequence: TGTGCCAGCGGCATTACGGGGGCAGATACGCAGTATTTT.

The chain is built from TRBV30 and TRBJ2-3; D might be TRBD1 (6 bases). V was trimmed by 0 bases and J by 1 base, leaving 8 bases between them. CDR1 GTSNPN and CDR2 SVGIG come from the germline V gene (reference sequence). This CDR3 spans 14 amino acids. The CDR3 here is CAWSVQGGTDTQYF. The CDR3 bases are TGTGCCTGGAGTGTACAGGGCGGCACAGATACGCAGTATTTT.

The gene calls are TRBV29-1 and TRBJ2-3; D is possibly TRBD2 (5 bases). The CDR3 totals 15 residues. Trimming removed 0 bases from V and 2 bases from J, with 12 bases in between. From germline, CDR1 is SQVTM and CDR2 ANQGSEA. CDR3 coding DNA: TGCAGCGTTGAAGATAGGACGGGATTCACAGATACGCAGTATTTT. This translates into CSVEDRTGFTDTQYF.

CDR3 sequence (DNA): TGTGCCACCAGTGACCCGGACAGGCCCCACGAGCAGTACTTC. Translating gives CATSDPDRPHEQYF. The genes are TRBV24-1 and TRBJ2-7, with 7 bases identical to TRBD1. Losses at the gene ends were 4 bases for V and 5 bases for J; bases not matched to a gene: 7. CDR1 is KGHDR and CDR2 is SFDVKD in the germline V gene. The CDR3 loop spans 14 amino acids.

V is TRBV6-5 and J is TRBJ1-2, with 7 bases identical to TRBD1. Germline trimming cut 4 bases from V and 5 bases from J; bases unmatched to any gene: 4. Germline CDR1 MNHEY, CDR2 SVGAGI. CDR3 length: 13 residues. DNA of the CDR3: TGTGCCAGCAGTTTAACAGGGGTATATGGCTACACCTTC. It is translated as CASSLTGVYGYTF.

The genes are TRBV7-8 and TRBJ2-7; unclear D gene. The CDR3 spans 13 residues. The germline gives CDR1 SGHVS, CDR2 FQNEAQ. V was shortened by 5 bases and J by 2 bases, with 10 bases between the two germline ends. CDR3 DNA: TGTGCCAGCAGCCTGCGAACCACCTACGAGCAGTACTTC. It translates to CASSLRTTYEQYF.